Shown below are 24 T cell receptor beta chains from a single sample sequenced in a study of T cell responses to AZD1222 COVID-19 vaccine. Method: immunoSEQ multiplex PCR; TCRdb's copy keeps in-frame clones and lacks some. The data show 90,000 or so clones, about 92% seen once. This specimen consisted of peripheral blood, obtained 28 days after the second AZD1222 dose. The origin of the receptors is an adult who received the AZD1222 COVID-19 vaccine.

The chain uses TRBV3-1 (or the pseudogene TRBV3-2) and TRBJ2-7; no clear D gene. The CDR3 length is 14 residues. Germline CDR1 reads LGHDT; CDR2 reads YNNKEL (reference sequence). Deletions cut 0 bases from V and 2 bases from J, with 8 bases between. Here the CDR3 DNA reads TGTGCCAGCAGCCAAGATTTCCAGACCTACGAGCAGTACTTC. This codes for CASSQDFQTYEQYF.

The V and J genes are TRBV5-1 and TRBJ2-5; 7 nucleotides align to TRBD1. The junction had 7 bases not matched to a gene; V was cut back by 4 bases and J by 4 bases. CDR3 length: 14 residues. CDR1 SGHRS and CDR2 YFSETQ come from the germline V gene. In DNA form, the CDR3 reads TGCGCCAGCAGCACCTGGGACAGTATAGAGACCCAGTACTTC. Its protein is CASSTWDSIETQYF.

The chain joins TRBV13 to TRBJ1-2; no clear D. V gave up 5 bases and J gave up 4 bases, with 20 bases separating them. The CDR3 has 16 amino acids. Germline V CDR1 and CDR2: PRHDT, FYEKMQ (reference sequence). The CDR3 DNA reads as TGTGCCAGCAGCCGGCCCCTACGGGGTCGGGGCTATGGCTACACCTTC. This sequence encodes CASSRPLRGRGYGYTF.

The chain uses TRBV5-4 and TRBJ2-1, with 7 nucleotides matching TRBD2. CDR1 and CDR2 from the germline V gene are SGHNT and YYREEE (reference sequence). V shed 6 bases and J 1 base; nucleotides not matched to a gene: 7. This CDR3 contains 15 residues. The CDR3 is CASMFGGGSYNEQFF. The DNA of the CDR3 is TGTGCCAGCATGTTCGGCGGGGGTTCCTACAATGAGCAGTTCTTC.

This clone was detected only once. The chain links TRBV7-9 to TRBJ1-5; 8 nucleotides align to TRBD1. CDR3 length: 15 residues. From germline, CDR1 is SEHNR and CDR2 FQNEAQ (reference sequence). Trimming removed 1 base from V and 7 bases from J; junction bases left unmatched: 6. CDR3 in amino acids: CASSLGQGAWQPQHF. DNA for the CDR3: TGTGCCAGCAGCTTAGGGCAGGGGGCCTGGCAGCCCCAGCATTTT.

CDR3 protein: CASSRQGNQPQHF. Written as DNA, the CDR3 is TGTGCCAGCAGCCGACAGGGGAATCAGCCCCAGCATTTT. The genes are TRBV7-2 and TRBJ1-5; 8 nucleotides align to TRBD1. Per germline, CDR1 SGHTA and CDR2 FQGNSA. Germline trimming cut 5 bases from V and 4 bases from J; bases unmatched to any gene: 1. The CDR3 extends over 13 amino acids.

The CDR3 DNA sequence: TGCGCCAGCAGCCCAGGGGCGCGGGAGCAAGGCACCGGGGAGCTGTTTTTT. Translated, it gives CASSPGAREQGTGELFF. The V and J genes are TRBV4-3 and TRBJ2-2, with D perhaps matching TRBD2 (7 bases). CDR3 length: 17 amino acids. Trimming pared 4 bases from V and 4 bases from J, leaving 19 bases between. Germline lookup yields CDR1 LGHNA and CDR2 YSLEER.

CDR3 protein: CASSVGTGLTPLYGYTF. In DNA form, the CDR3 reads TGCGCCAGCAGCGTGGGGACAGGCCTCACCCCCCTCTATGGCTACACCTTC. J is TRBJ1-2 and V is TRBV5-1, with 8 bases matching TRBD1. The V segment lost 4 bases and the J segment 4 bases; nucleotides outside the gene matches: 15. This CDR3 contains 17 residues. Germline CDR1 is SGHRS and CDR2 is YFSETQ.

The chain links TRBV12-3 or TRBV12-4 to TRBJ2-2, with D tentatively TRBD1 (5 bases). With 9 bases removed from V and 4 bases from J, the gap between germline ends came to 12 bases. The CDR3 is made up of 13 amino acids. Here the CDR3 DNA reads TGTGCCAGTTGCGAAGGGGTCACCGGGGAGCTGTTTTTT. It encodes CASCEGVTGELFF.

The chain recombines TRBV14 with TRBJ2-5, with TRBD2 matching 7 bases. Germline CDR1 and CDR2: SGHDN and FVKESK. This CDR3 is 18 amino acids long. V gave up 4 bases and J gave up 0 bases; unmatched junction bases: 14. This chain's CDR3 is CASSPNAKGLQYQETQYF. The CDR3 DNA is TGTGCCAGCAGCCCGAACGCGAAGGGACTACAGTACCAAGAGACCCAGTACTTC.

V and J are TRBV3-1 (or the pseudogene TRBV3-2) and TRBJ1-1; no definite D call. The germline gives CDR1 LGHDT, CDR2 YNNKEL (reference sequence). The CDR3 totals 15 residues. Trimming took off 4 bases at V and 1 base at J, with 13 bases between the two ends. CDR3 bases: TGTGCCAGCAGCCCACCTCAAATATCGAACACTGAAGCTTTCTTT. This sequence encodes CASSPPQISNTEAFF.

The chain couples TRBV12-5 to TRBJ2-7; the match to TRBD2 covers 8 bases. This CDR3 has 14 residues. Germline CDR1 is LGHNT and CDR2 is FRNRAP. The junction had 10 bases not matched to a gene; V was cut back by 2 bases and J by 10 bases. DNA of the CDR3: TGTGCTAGTGGTTTGAGATGGACGGGGGGGTTACAGTACGTC. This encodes CASGLRWTGGLQYV.

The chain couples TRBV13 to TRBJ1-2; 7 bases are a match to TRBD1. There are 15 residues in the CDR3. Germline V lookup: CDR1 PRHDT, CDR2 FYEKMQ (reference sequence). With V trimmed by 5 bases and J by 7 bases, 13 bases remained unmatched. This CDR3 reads CASSQRQGFVFGYTF. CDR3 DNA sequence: TGTGCCAGCAGCCAACGACAGGGATTTGTATTTGGCTACACCTTC.

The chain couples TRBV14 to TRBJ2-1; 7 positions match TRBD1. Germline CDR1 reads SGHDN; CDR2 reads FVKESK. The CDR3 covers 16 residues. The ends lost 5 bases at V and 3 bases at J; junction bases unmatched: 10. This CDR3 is CASSTRQGHLYNEQFF. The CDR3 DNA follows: TGTGCCAGCAGCACACGACAGGGCCATCTCTACAATGAGCAGTTCTTC. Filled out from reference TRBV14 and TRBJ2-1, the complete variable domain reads EAGVTQFPSHSVIEKGQTVTLRCDPISGHDNLYWYRRVMGKEIKFLLHFVKESKQDESGMPNNRFLAERTGGTYSTLKVQPAELEDSGVYFCASSTRQGHLYNEQFFGPGTRLTVL.

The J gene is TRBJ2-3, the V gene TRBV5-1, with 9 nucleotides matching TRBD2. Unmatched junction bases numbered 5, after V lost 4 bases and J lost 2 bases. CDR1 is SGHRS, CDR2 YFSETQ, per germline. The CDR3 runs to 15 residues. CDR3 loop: CASSASGDDTDTQYF. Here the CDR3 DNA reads TGCGCCAGCAGCGCTAGCGGGGACGACACAGATACGCAGTATTTT.

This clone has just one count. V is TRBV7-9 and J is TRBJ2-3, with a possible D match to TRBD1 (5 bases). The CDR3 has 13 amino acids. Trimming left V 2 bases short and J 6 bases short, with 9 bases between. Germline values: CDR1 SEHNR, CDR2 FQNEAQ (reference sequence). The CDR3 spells CASSLKGVDTQYF. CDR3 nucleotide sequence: TGTGCCAGCAGCTTAAAAGGGGTCGATACGCAGTATTTT.

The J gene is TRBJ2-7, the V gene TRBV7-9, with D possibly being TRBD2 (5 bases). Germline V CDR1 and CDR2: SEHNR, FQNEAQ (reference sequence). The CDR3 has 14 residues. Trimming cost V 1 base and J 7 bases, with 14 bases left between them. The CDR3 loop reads CASSLDAASGEQYF. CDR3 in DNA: TGTGCCAGCAGCTTAGATGCCGCATCGGGGGAGCAGTACTTC.

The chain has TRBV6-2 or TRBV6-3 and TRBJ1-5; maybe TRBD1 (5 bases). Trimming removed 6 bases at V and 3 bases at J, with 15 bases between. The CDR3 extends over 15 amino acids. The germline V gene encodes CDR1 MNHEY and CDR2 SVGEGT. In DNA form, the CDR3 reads TGTGCCAGCAGCCCTGACAGAGGCCCCAATCAGCCCCAGCATTTT. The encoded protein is CASSPDRGPNQPQHF.

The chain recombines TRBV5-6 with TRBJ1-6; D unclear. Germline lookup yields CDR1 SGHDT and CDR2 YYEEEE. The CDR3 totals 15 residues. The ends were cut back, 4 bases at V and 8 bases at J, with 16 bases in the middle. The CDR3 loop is CASSQGQMMDSPLHF. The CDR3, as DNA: TGTGCCAGCAGCCAAGGTCAGATGATGGATTCACCCCTCCACTTT.

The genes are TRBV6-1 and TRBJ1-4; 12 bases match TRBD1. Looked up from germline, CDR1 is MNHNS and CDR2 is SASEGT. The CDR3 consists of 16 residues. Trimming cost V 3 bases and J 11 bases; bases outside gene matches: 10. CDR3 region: CASSEGTGGYVPKLFF. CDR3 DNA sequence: TGTGCCAGCAGTGAGGGGACAGGGGGCTATGTCCCTAAACTGTTTTTT.

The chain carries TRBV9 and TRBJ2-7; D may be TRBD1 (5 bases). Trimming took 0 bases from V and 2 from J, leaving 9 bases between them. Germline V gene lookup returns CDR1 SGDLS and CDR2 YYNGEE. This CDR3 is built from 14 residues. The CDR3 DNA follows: TGTGCCAGCAGCGTAGGGCAGGGCACCTACGAGCAGTACTTC. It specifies CASSVGQGTYEQYF.

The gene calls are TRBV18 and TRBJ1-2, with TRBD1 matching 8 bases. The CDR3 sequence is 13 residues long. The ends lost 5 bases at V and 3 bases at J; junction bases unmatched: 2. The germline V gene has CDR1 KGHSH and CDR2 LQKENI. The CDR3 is CASSTTGDYGYTF. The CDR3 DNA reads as TGTGCCAGCTCAACGACAGGGGACTATGGCTACACCTTC.

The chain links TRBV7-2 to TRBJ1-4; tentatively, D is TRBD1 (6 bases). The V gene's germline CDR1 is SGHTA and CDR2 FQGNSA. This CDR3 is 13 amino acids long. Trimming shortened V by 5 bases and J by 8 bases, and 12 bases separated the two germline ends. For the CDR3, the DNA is TGTGCCAGCAGCCAGCCCGGGGGCGAAAAACTGTTTTTT. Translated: CASSQPGGEKLFF.

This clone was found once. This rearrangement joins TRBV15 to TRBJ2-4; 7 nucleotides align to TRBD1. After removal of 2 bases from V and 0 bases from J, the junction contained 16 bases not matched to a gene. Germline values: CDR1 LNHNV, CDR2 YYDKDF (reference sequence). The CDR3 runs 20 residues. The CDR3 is CATSRKPGTAGSLAKNIQYF. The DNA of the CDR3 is TGTGCCACCAGCAGAAAACCCGGGACAGCCGGTTCACTAGCCAAAAACATTCAGTACTTC.